A selection of T cell receptor beta chains follows, all from one sample in a study of PD-L1 blockade in urothelial cancer. Sequencing used immunoSEQ multiplex PCR; TCRdb keeps in-frame clones, though not all of them. The sample includes about 37,000 clones, under 90% seen only once; the top ten take 18%. The source material was PBMCs, sampled around atezolizumab (anti-PD-L1) treatment. The receptors stem from a man aged 55 to 70 with urothelial cancer. Each CDR3 is given without its conserved first and last residue. D genes are given only for firm matches. For some rows the clone size is stated as once, few or many, or as a class when expanded; others skip it.

j_call | v_call | d_call | clone_size | cdr3_aa
TRBJ1-2 | TRBV28 | - | - | ASSLWGARSNYGYT
TRBJ2-1 | TRBV7-2 | TRBD2 | - | ASSPPGLAAEQF
TRBJ1-1 | TRBV19 | TRBD1 | - | ASSPQDRGGNTEAF
TRBJ2-7 | TRBV2 | - | once | ASRQNSYEQY
TRBJ1-5 | TRBV6-1 | - | - | ASSEIGTSNQPQH
TRBJ1-5 | TRBV6-6 | - | - | ASSSPGHNNQPQH
TRBJ2-7 | TRBV6-1 | - | - | ASSARTGSSYEQY
TRBJ1-6 | TRBV6-4 | TRBD1 | few | ASSDGTADGSPLH
TRBJ1-2 | TRBV10-3 | TRBD1 | - | AISESRQGDYGYT
TRBJ2-3 | TRBV5-4 | TRBD1 | - | ASRSGQGSTDTQY
TRBJ2-1 | TRBV7-3 | TRBD1 | - | ASSSGGVGSYNEQF
TRBJ2-5 | TRBV6-1 | TRBD2 | - | ASSEGLAEETQY
TRBJ1-1 | TRBV5-4 | - | - | ASSPDITLNTEAF
TRBJ1-2 | TRBV6-1 | - | - | ASRELQGPYGYT
TRBJ1-6 | TRBV19 | - | - | ASSAQAYNSPLH
TRBJ1-2 | TRBV10-2 | TRBD1 | few | ASWIGTGIGGYT
TRBJ1-2 | TRBV7-3 | TRBD1 | - | ASSPGTGPFGYT
TRBJ2-5 | TRBV7-2 | TRBD2 | - | ASSLIAGGQETQY
TRBJ2-1 | TRBV9 | - | - | ASSPNTQRAQNEQF
TRBJ2-7 | TRBV6-8 | - | - | ASRHEEAYEQY
TRBJ2-2 | TRBV4-1 | TRBD2 | - | ASSQGLAENTGELF
TRBJ2-1 | TRBV7-8 | TRBD2 | - | ASRSIAGAYNEQF
TRBJ2-1 | TRBV19 | TRBD1 | - | ASSKGNRGYDEQF
TRBJ2-7 | TRBV5-6 | - | - | ASSLTGVSYEQY
TRBJ2-7 | TRBV27 | TRBD1 | - | ASSLTGTAVMLY
TRBJ1-3 | TRBV4-2 | - | - | ASSQDLKGDGNTIY
TRBJ2-5 | TRBV28 | - | - | ASSSPPWRDGTQY
TRBJ2-7 | TRBV28 | TRBD1 | - | ASALQGVSYEQY
TRBJ2-3 | TRBV7-8 | TRBD2 | - | ASSSSPSTSGVGDTQY
TRBJ2-6 | TRBV30 | - | - | AFSRVPVVSGANVLT
TRBJ2-5 | TRBV7-9 | TRBD2 | - | ASSFLRAGLVETQY
TRBJ2-1 | TRBV2 | TRBD1 | - | ASSEAGGASYNEQF
TRBJ2-3 | TRBV7-9 | TRBD1 | - | ASSLGQGISDTQY
TRBJ2-6 | TRBV5-4 | TRBD1 | - | ASSSRSRGLTDSGANVLT
TRBJ1-5 | TRBV19 | TRBD1 | - | ASSIVQGARQPQH
TRBJ1-6 | TRBV6-1 | - | - | ASSEGGESPLH
TRBJ1-1 | TRBV25-1 | - | - | ASSRGTEAF
TRBJ2-2 | TRBV5-1 | - | - | ASSLAANTGELF
TRBJ2-6 | TRBV19 | TRBD1 | once | ASSPGTGPYSGANVLT
TRBJ2-7 | TRBV5-4 | TRBD1 | - | ASSPGQKSYEQY
TRBJ2-1 | TRBV5-4 | TRBD2 | - | ASSSGTSGGVRYNEQF
TRBJ2-2 | TRBV4-2 | - | - | ASSPTQGEAGELF
TRBJ2-1 | TRBV18 | TRBD2 | - | ASSELAGDYNEQF
TRBJ2-3 | TRBV7-2 | - | - | ASSLVADTQY
TRBJ1-3 | TRBV5-1 | - | - | ASSLEDSGFSGNTIY
TRBJ2-7 | TRBV5-1 | TRBD2 | - | ASSLAGTSGDYEQY
TRBJ2-3 | TRBV30 | - | - | AWSVGQGYTDTQY
TRBJ2-5 | TRBV7-7 | - | few | ASSLGAQETQY
TRBJ2-1 | TRBV7-9 | - | - | ASSLGGRYNEQF
TRBJ1-6 | TRBV6-1 | - | - | ASSDPGGGSYNSPLH
TRBJ1-1 | TRBV4-2 | - | few | ASSQDHPGGVAEAF
TRBJ1-5 | TRBV7-9 | - | - | ASSSDTQPQH
TRBJ1-5 | TRBV28 | TRBD1 | - | ASSLNNRQGGKH
TRBJ2-5 | TRBV4-1 | TRBD2 | once | ASSQSLAGGQETQY
TRBJ2-3 | TRBV18 | TRBD1 | - | ASSPGQGTDTQY
TRBJ1-6 | TRBV19 | - | - | ASSLRLLSYNSPLH